Listed here are 14 T cell receptor beta chains from one sample, sequenced in a study of T cell repertoires in cytomegalovirus infection. TCRdb passed the reads through MiXCR, listing each CDR3 protein once. Found here are approximately 630,000 distinct CDR3 sequences, roughly a quarter of them singletons; the top ten hold 6.5% to 10%. Material for sequencing was CD8+ T cells from PBMCs. The receptors shown here come from a human donor in good health (CMV status not recorded). Some clones in this sample may be carry-over from other donors' samples.

In its sample, this clonotype was seen a few times. The V gene is TRBV7-2, the J gene TRBJ2-5; 11 nucleotides match TRBD2. V was clipped by 2 bases and J by 3 bases; unmatched bases: 5. In germline, CDR1 is SGHTA, CDR2 FQGNSA. This CDR3 spans 16 amino acids. The CDR3 region is CASSLSASGGKETQYF. As DNA, the CDR3 is TGTGCCAGCAGCTTATCGGCTAGCGGGGGGAAAGAGACCCAGTACTTC.

This chain joins TRBV4-3 and TRBJ1-1; D is unresolved. Germline CDR1 reads LGHNA; CDR2 reads YSLEER. V shed 0 bases and J shed 0 bases, with 11 bases lying between them. The CDR3 covers 16 residues. The CDR3 here is CASSQELLVMNTEAFF. CDR3 coding DNA: TGCGCCAGCAGCCAAGAATTGTTAGTCATGAACACTGAAGCTTTCTTT.

This clonotype has just one count. The V gene is TRBV5-6, the J gene TRBJ2-5, with 7 bases matching TRBD1. Losses at the gene ends were 1 base for V and 5 bases for J; bases not matched to a gene: 5. The V gene's germline CDR1 is SGHDT and CDR2 YYEEEE. The CDR3 spans 14 residues. In nucleotides, the CDR3 is TGTGCCAGCAGCTTGAGGGGGCTGATTGAGACCCAGTACTTC. It translates to CASSLRGLIETQYF. Supplemented by reference TRBV5-6 and TRBJ2-5, the full variable domain reads DAGVTQSPTHLIKTRGQQVTLRCSPKSGHDTVSWYQQALGQGPQFIFQYYEEEERQRGNFPDRFSGHQFPNYSSELNVNALLLGDSALYLCASSLRGLIETQYFGPGTRLLVL.

This clonotype was detected a few times. The chain joins TRBV6-5 to TRBJ1-2, with D possibly TRBD1 on 5 matching bases. CDR3 size: 14 residues. Trimming cost V 7 bases and J 0 bases, with 12 bases left between them. Germline values: CDR1 MNHEY, CDR2 SVGAGI. CDR3 bases: TGTGCCAGCACCTACGGGGCGGCTAACTATGGCTACACCTTC. It encodes CASTYGAANYGYTF.

Concerning this clonotype: Compared with germline, one end of the junction differs, possibly owing to a read error. The chain links TRBV20-1 to TRBJ1-5; 7 positions agree with TRBD1. The CDR3 totals 19 residues. Germline CDR1 DFQATT, CDR2 SNEGSKA (reference sequence). In nucleotides, the CDR3 is TGCAGTGCTAGAGATCGGGCAGGGGGACAACCTTATAGCAATCAGTCCCAGCATTTT. Its protein product is CSARDRAGGQPYSNQSQHF.

This clonotype was counted once. The germline gene is not matched at one end of the junction; a read error may be the cause. The rearrangement joins TRBV6-5 to TRBJ2-1; 8 nucleotides agree with TRBD2. Germline assignment: CDR1 MNHEY and CDR2 SVGAGI. The CDR3 is 16 residues long. CDR3 in amino acids: CTSSYITSGPYNEQFF. CDR3 DNA sequence: TGTACCAGCAGTTACATTACTAGCGGACCTTACAATGAGCAGTTCTTC.

The chain couples TRBV20-1 to TRBJ2-1; D gene ambiguous. CDR1 and CDR2 from the germline V gene are DFQATT and SNEGSKA (reference sequence). The ends were cut back, 1 base at V and 2 bases at J, with 12 bases in the middle. The length of the CDR3 is 15 residues. The CDR3 DNA is TGCAGTGCTAGAGTACCGGGCCCTCCCTACAATGAGCAGTTCTTC. This translates into CSARVPGPPYNEQFF.

The rearrangement uses TRBV20-1 and TRBJ2-5; 7 positions match TRBD2. CDR3 length: 16 residues. Germline V CDR1 and CDR2: DFQATT, SNEGSKA (reference sequence). V lost 3 bases, J lost 1 base, and 11 bases stayed unmatched. CDR3 nucleotides: TGCAGTGCTAGCAATTCCTTTGGGACTATCCAAGAGACCCAGTACTTC. It translates to CSASNSFGTIQETQYF.

This chain links TRBV12-3 or TRBV12-4 with TRBJ2-2; D call uncertain. Trimming cost V 4 bases and J 8 bases, with 8 bases left between them. This CDR3 is 12 amino acids long. The CDR3 coding sequence is TGTGCCAGCAGTTCTCGATGGGGGGAGCTGTTTTTT. Amino acids: CASSSRWGELFF.

The chain has TRBV28 and TRBJ2-7, with a tentative D call TRBD1 (6 bases). Germline-derived CDR1 and CDR2 are MDHEN and SYDVKM. The CDR3 covers 13 residues. V was shortened by 7 bases and J by 5 bases, with 15 bases between the two germline ends. The CDR3 DNA is TGTGCCAGCACTCTAGGGGGTTCCCACGAGCAGTACGTC. It codes for CASTLGGSHEQYV.

This clonotype has only a few counts. The chain links TRBV4-1 to TRBJ1-1; the D is unclear. The CDR3 has 15 residues. The ends were cut back, 3 bases at V and 0 bases at J, with 11 bases in the middle. Germline V gene sequence: CDR1 MGHRA, CDR2 YSYEKL. The CDR3 loop reads CASSQVVTLNTEAFF. The CDR3 nucleotides read TGCGCCAGCAGCCAGGTCGTAACGTTGAACACTGAAGCTTTCTTT.

The V call is TRBV7-9, the J call TRBJ1-1; 9 bases are a match to TRBD1. Germline CDR1 and CDR2: SEHNR and FQNEAQ (reference sequence). The ends lost 4 bases at V and 4 bases at J; junction bases unmatched: 10. There are 16 residues in the CDR3. The chain's CDR3 is CASSSPSTGGFTEAFF. In nucleotides, the CDR3 is TGTGCCAGCAGCTCACCCTCGACAGGGGGGTTCACTGAAGCTTTCTTT.

The rearrangement uses TRBV6-6 and TRBJ2-2, with 8 positions matching TRBD1. Germline loops: CDR1 MNHNY, CDR2 SVGAGI (reference sequence). This CDR3 has 20 residues. The V segment lost 2 bases and the J segment 0 bases; nucleotides outside the gene matches: 14. CDR3 DNA: TGTGCCAGCAGTTACACAATAGGACAGGGAAACCCCGCGAACACCGGGGAGCTGTTTTTT. Its translation: CASSYTIGQGNPANTGELFF.

This clonotype was seen only a few times. V gene TRBV19 combines with J gene TRBJ2-2; the D is unclear. V lost 2 bases to trimming and J lost 6 bases, with 7 bases between them. CDR1 is LNHDA, CDR2 SQIVND, per germline (reference sequence). The CDR3 runs to 13 residues. CDR3 nucleotide sequence: TGTGCCAGTAGTATACTACCTCCCGGGGAGCTGTTTTTT. This gives the protein CASSILPPGELFF.